The clone carrying this TCR beta chain appeared once. The data derive from a study of blood T cell repertoires in COVID-19. The data were produced by immunoSEQ multiplex PCR, yet TCRdb's version contains in-frame clones alone and is incomplete. The sample holds around 140,000 clones, approximately 88% seen once. Trimming removed 2 bases from V and 1 base from J, with 5 bases in between. Germline assignment: CDR1 LGHDT and CDR2 YNNKEL (reference sequence). The length of the CDR3 is 13 residues. Specimen: peripheral blood. This clonotype was obtained from a woman aged 45-65 years with acute or convalescent COVID-19. The V and J genes are TRBV3-1 (or the pseudogene TRBV3-2) and TRBJ1-2; D uncertain. CDR3 nucleotide sequence: TGTGCCAGCAGCCAAAGGAGTAACTATGGCTACACCTTC. It is translated as CASSQRSNYGYTF.